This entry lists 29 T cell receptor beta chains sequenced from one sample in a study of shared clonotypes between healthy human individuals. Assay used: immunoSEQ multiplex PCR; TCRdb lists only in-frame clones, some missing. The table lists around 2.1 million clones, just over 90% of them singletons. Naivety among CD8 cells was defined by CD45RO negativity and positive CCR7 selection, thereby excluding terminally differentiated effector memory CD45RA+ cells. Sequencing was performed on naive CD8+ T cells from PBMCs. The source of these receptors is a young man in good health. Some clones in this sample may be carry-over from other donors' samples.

The CDR3 nucleotides read TGCGCCAGCAGCTTGGACAGCTACTTCTACGAGCAGTACTTC. It codes for CASSLDSYFYEQYF. The chain joins TRBV5-1 to TRBJ2-7; D is undetermined. The CDR3 is made up of 14 amino acids. CDR1 and CDR2 (germline): SGHRS, YFSETQ. Trimming took 0 bases from V and 3 from J, leaving 10 bases between them.

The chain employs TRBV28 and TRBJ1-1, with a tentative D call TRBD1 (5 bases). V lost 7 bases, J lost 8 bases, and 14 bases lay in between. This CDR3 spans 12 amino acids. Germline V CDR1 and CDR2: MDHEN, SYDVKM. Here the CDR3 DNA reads TGTGCCAGCACCCTAGGGGAGGGGGAAGCTTTCTTT. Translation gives CASTLGEGEAFF.

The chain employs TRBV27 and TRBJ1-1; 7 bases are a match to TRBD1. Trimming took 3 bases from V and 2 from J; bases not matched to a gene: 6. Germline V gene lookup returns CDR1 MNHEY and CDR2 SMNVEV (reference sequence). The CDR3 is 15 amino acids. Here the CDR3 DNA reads TGTGCCAGCAGTTTGGCCTGGGACAGCAACACTGAAGCTTTCTTT. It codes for CASSLAWDSNTEAFF.

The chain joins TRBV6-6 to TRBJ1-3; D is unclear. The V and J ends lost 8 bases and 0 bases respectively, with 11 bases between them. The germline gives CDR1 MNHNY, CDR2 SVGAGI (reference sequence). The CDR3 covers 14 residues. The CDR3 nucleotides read TGTGCCAGCTCCCCAGTTCCCTCTGGAAACACCATATATTTT. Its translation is CASSPVPSGNTIYF.

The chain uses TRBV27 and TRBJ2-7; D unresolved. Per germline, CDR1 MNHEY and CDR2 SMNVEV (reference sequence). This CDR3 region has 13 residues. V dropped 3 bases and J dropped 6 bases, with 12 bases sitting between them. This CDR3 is CASSLGKGSEQYF. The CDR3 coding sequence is TGTGCCAGCAGTTTGGGAAAGGGCTCCGAGCAGTACTTC.

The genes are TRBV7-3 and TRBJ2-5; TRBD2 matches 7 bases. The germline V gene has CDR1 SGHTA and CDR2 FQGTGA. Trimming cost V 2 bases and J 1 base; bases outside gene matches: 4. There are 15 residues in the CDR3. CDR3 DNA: TGTGCCAGCAGCTTAGTCGGCGGGGGCCAAGAGACCCAGTACTTC. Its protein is CASSLVGGGQETQYF.

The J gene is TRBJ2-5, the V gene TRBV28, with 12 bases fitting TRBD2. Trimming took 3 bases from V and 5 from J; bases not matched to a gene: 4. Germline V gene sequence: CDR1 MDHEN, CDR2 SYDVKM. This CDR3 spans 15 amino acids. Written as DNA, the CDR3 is TGTGCCAGCAGTTTCCTGCTAGCGGGAGGGGAGACCCAGTACTTC. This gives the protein CASSFLLAGGETQYF.

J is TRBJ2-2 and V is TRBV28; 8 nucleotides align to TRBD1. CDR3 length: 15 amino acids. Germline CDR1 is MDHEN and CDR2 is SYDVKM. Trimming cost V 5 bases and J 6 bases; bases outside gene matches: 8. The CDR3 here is CASSPHRGNAGELFF. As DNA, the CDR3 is TGTGCCAGCAGTCCACACAGGGGGAATGCCGGGGAGCTGTTTTTT.

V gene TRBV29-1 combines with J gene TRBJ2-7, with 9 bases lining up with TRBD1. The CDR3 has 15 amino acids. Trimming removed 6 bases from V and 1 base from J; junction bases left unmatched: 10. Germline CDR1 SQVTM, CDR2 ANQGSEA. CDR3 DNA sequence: TGCAGCGTGGCCGGTGGGACAGGGAATTCCTACGAGCAGTACTTC. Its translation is CSVAGGTGNSYEQYF.

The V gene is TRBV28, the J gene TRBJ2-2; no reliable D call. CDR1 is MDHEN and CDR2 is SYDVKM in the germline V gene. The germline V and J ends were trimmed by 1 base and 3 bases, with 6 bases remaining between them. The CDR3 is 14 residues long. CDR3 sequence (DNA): TGTGCCAGCAGTTTATATCAAGACACCGGGGAGCTGTTTTTT. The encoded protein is CASSLYQDTGELFF.

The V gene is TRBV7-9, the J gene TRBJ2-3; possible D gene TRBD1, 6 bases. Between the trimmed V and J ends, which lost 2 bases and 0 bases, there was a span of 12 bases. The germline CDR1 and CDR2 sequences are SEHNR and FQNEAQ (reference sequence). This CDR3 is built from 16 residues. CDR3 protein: CASSLLDSPSTDTQYF. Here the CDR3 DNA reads TGTGCCAGCAGCTTATTGGACAGTCCTAGCACAGATACGCAGTATTTT.

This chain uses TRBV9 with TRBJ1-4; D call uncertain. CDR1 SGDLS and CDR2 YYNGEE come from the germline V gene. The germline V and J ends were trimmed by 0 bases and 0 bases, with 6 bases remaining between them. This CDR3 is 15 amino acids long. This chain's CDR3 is CASSVEDATNEKLFF. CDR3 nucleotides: TGTGCCAGCAGCGTAGAAGATGCAACTAATGAAAAACTGTTTTTT.

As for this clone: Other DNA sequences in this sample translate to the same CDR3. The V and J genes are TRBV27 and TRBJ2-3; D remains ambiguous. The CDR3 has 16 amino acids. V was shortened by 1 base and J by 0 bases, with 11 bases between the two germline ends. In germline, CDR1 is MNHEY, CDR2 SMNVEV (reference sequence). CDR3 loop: CASSLLTATSTDTQYF. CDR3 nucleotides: TGTGCCAGCAGTTTATTAACGGCCACTAGCACAGATACGCAGTATTTT.

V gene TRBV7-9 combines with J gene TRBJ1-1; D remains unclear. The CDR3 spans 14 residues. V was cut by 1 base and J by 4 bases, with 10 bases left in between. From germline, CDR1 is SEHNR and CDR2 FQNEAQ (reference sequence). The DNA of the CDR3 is TGTGCCAGCAGCTTAGTTATATCGGGCACTGAAGCTTTCTTT. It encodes CASSLVISGTEAFF.

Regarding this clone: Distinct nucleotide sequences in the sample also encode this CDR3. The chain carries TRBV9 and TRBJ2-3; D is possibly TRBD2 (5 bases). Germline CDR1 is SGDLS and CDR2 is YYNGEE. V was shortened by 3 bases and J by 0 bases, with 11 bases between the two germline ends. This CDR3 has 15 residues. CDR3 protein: CASSASGTSTDTQYF. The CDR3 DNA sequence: TGTGCCAGCAGCGCGAGCGGAACTAGCACAGATACGCAGTATTTT.

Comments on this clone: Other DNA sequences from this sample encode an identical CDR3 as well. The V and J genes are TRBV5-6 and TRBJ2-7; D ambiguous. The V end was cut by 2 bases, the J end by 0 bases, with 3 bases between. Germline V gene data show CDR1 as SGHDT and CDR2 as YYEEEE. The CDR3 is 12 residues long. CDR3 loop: CASSFNSYEQYF. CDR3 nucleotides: TGTGCCAGCAGCTTCAACTCCTACGAGCAGTACTTC.

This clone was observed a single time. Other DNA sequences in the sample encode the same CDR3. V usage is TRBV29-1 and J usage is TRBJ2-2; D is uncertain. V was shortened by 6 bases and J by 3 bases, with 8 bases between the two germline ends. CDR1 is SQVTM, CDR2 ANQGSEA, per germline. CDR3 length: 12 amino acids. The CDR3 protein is CSVRKDTGELFF. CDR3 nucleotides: TGCAGCGTGAGGAAGGACACCGGGGAGCTGTTTTTT.

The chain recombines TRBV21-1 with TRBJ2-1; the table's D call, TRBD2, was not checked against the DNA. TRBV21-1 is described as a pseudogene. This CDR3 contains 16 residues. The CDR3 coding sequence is TGTGCCAGCAGCAATATGGGCGGGGGAAACTACAATGAGCAGTTCTTC. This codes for CASSNMGGGNYNEQFF.

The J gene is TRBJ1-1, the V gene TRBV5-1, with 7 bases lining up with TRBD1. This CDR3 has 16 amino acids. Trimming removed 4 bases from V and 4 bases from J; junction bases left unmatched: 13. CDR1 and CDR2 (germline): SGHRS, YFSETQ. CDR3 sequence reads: CASSPTGDRPGTEAFF. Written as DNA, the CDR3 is TGCGCCAGCAGCCCTACAGGGGATCGACCGGGCACTGAAGCTTTCTTT.

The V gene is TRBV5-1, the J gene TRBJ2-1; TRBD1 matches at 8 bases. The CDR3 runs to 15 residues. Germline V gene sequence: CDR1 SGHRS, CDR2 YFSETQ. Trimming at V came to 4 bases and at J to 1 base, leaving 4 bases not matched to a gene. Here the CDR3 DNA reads TGCGCCAGCAGCCCCGACAGGGGATCCTACAATGAGCAGTTCTTC. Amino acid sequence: CASSPDRGSYNEQFF.

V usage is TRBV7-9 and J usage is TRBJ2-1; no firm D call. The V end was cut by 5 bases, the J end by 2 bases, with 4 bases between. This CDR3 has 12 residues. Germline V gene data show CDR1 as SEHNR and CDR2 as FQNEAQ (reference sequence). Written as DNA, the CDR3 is TGTGCCAGCAGCGTGACCTACAATGAGCAGTTCTTC. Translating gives CASSVTYNEQFF.

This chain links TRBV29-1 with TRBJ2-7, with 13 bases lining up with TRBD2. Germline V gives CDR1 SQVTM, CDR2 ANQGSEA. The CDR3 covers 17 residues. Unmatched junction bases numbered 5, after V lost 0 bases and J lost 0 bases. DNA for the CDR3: TGCAGCGTTGAAGATGCCGGGACTAGCGGGACCTCCTACGAGCAGTACTTC. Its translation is CSVEDAGTSGTSYEQYF.

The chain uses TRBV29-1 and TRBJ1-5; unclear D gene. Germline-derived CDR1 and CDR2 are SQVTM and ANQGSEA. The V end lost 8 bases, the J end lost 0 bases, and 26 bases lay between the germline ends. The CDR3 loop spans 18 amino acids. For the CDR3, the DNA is TGCAGCTTAGACAAGAGCGGCGTCGGAGGGTGTAGCAATCAGCCCCAGCATTTT. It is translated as CSLDKSGVGGCSNQPQHF. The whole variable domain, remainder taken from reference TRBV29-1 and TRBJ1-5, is SAVISQKPSRDICQRGTSLTIQCQVDSQVTMMFWYRQQPGQSLTLIATANQGSEATYESGFVIDKFPISRPNLTFSTLTVSNMSPEDSSIYLCSLDKSGVGGCSNQPQHFGDGTRLSIL.

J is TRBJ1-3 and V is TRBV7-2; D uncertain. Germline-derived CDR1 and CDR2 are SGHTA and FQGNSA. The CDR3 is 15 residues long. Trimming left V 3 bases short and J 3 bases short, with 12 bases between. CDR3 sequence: CASSFFSGVGNTIYF. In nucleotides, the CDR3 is TGTGCCAGCAGCTTTTTCTCGGGTGTTGGAAACACCATATATTTT.

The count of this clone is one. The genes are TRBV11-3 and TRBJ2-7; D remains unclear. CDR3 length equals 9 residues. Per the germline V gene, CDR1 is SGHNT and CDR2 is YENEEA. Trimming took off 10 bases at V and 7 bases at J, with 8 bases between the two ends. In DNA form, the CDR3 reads TGTGCCAACGAGACAGAGCAGTACTTC. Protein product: CANETEQYF.

The CDR3 sequence: CASTPGGGVHRNEQFF. DNA of the CDR3: TGTGCCAGCACCCCGGGGGGAGGGGTTCATAGGAATGAGCAGTTCTTC. The chain links TRBV9 to TRBJ2-1; TRBD2 matches 7 bases. Germline trimming cut 6 bases from V and 7 bases from J; bases unmatched to any gene: 16. From germline, CDR1 is SGDLS and CDR2 YYNGEE. The CDR3 has 16 amino acids. Variable domain in full (rest from reference TRBV9 and TRBJ2-1): DSGVTQTPKHLITATGQRVTLRCSPRSGDLSVYWYQQSLDQGLQFLIQYYNGEERAKGNILERFSAQQFPDLHSELNLSSLELGDSALYFCASTPGGGVHRNEQFFGPGTRLTVL.

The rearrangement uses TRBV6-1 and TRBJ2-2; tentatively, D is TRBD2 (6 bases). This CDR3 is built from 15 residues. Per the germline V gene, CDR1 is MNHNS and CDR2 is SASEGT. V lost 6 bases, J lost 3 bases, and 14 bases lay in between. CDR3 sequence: CASRGREADTGELFF. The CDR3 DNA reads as TGTGCCAGCAGGGGCAGGGAGGCGGACACCGGGGAGCTGTTTTTT.

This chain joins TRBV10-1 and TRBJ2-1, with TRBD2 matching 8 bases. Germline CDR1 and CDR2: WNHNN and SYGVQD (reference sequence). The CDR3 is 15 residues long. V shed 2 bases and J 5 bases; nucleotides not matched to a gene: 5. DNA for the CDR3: TGCGCCAGCAGTGAGGGGACTAGGAATAACAATGAGCAGTTCTTC. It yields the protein CASSEGTRNNNEQFF.

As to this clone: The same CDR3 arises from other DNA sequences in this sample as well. As DNA, the CDR3 is TGTGCCAGCAGCTCGGACAGCTACGAGCAGTACTTC. Its translation: CASSSDSYEQYF. The chain combines TRBV5-6 with TRBJ2-7, with D possibly matching TRBD1 (6 bases). This CDR3 comprises 12 residues. Germline CDR1 SGHDT, CDR2 YYEEEE. Trimming left V 3 bases short and J 3 bases short, with 7 bases between.